The 30 T cell receptor beta chains in this list originate from one sample, sequenced in a study of cytomegalovirus exposure and HLA in healthy donors. The study ran its PCR with 60 Vbeta and 13 Jbeta primers. Some clones are missing from TCRdb's copy, which holds only in-frame ones; the method was immunoSEQ multiplex PCR. The sample lists about 140,000 clones, 70% to 85% occurring once. Sequencing was carried out using PBMCs. All receptors come from a woman between 40 and 50 years old in good health and CMV-seronegative.

This clone has just one count. The chain couples TRBV6-5 to TRBJ1-1; a weak D match, TRBD1 (5 bases). CDR3 length: 12 residues. Trimming cost V 8 bases and J 4 bases, with 11 bases left between them. Germline values: CDR1 MNHEY, CDR2 SVGAGI. DNA for the CDR3: TGTGCCAGCGGAGGGGAGTTCACTGAAGCTTTCTTT. It translates to CASGGEFTEAFF.

The CDR3, as DNA: TGTGCCAGCAGCCCATCGGGTAATTCCCGTGGTGAAAAACTGTTTTTT. Its translation is CASSPSGNSRGEKLFF. The J gene is TRBJ1-4, the V gene TRBV9; no firm D call. V gave up 4 bases and J gave up 7 bases, with 20 bases separating them. The CDR3 length is 16 residues. The germline V gene has CDR1 SGDLS and CDR2 YYNGEE.

V is TRBV2 and J is TRBJ2-3; D call uncertain. The germline V gene has CDR1 SNHLY and CDR2 FYNNEI. The V end was cut by 7 bases, the J end by 2 bases, with 7 bases between. The CDR3 has 12 amino acids. Here the CDR3 reads CASTLNTDTQYF. The CDR3 DNA follows: TGTGCCAGCACCCTTAACACAGATACGCAGTATTTT.

The chain has TRBV21-1 and TRBJ2-7; the table's D call TRBD2 went unverified against the DNA. TRBV21-1 is flagged as a pseudogene. The CDR3 loop spans 17 amino acids. CDR3 DNA sequence: TGTGCCAGCAGCAAACTCCCCGGGACTAGCGGGAACTACGAGCAGTACTTC. Translated, it gives CASSKLPGTSGNYEQYF.

This sequence joins TRBV27 and TRBJ2-1; 10 bases match TRBD1. Looked up from germline, CDR1 is MNHEY and CDR2 is SMNVEV (reference sequence). The CDR3 has 16 amino acids. Trimming cost V 3 bases and J 6 bases; bases outside gene matches: 8. This CDR3 reads CASSLEGDRGSNEQFF. DNA of the CDR3: TGTGCCAGCAGTTTGGAGGGGGACAGGGGATCCAATGAGCAGTTCTTC.

This CDR3 reads CASSVWASGNHEQFF. The CDR3, as DNA: TGTGCCAGCAGCGTATGGGCTAGCGGGAATCATGAGCAGTTCTTC. The rearrangement uses TRBV9 and TRBJ2-1; 9 nucleotides line up with TRBD2. J gave up 8 bases and V 1 base, and 7 bases lay outside the gene matches. The CDR3 covers 15 residues. Germline CDR1 reads SGDLS; CDR2 reads YYNGEE.

There are a few counts of this clone. This rearrangement joins TRBV27 to TRBJ1-2, with D tentatively TRBD1 (5 bases). CDR3 length equals 14 residues. V dropped 2 bases and J dropped 7 bases, with 14 bases sitting between them. Germline loops: CDR1 MNHEY, CDR2 SMNVEV (reference sequence). The CDR3: CASSLRGELVGYTF. The CDR3 DNA reads as TGTGCCAGCAGTTTAAGGGGCGAACTGGTTGGCTACACCTTC.

Only one count was recorded for this clone. The chain uses TRBV6-5 and TRBJ1-5; 7 bases are shared with TRBD1. The CDR3 loop spans 14 amino acids. Germline loops: CDR1 MNHEY, CDR2 SVGAGI. Germline trimming cut 5 bases from V and 4 bases from J; bases unmatched to any gene: 5. CDR3 sequence reads: CASSGQVGNQPQHF. The CDR3, as DNA: TGTGCCAGCAGTGGACAGGTAGGGAATCAGCCCCAGCATTTT.

The chain combines TRBV11-3 with TRBJ2-2; tentative D call: TRBD1 (5 bases). Germline CDR1 SGHNT, CDR2 YENEEA. The CDR3 has 14 residues. V dropped 8 bases and J dropped 2 bases, with 12 bases sitting between them. The CDR3 DNA reads as TGTGCCAGCGCGGACATACGAAACACCGGGGAGCTGTTTTTT. It specifies CASADIRNTGELFF.

The chain couples TRBV27 to TRBJ1-2; D unresolved. The CDR3 has 13 amino acids. V lost 6 bases and J lost 7, with 15 bases in between. The germline CDR1 and CDR2 sequences are MNHEY and SMNVEV (reference sequence). The DNA of the CDR3 is TGTGCCAGCAGCCCTACCGGGTTAGTTGGCTACACCTTC. The encoded protein is CASSPTGLVGYTF.

J is TRBJ1-3 and V is TRBV28; D gene uncertain. The V end lost 2 bases, the J end lost 0 bases, and 5 bases lay between the germline ends. This CDR3 has 14 residues. CDR1 MDHEN and CDR2 SYDVKM come from the germline V gene. CDR3 nucleotides: TGTGCCAGCAGTTTACCGGGCTCTGGAAACACCATATATTTT. It is translated as CASSLPGSGNTIYF.

This chain uses TRBV18 with TRBJ1-5, with D tentatively TRBD1 (5 bases). Trimming removed 4 bases from V and 4 bases from J, with 11 bases in between. This CDR3 contains 14 residues. CDR1 KGHSH and CDR2 LQKENI come from the germline V gene. The CDR3 nucleotides read TGTGCCAGCTCACGACGGACACAAAATCAGCCCCAGCATTTT. Its translation is CASSRRTQNQPQHF.

This rearrangement joins TRBV6-5 to TRBJ2-7, with D possibly TRBD2 on 5 matching bases. Germline assignment: CDR1 MNHEY and CDR2 SVGAGI. This CDR3 has 16 residues. The V gene lost 4 bases and the J gene lost 0 bases, with 16 bases spanning the gap. This CDR3 reads CASSWEMESHSYEQYF. For the CDR3, the DNA is TGTGCCAGCAGTTGGGAGATGGAGAGCCACTCCTACGAGCAGTACTTC.

The chain is built from TRBV7-9 and TRBJ1-4; D ambiguous. This CDR3 spans 15 amino acids. V was cut by 5 bases and J by 8 bases, with 18 bases left in between. Germline V gives CDR1 SEHNR, CDR2 FQNEAQ (reference sequence). This CDR3 reads CASSLSAVAREKLFF. The DNA for the CDR3 is TGTGCCAGCAGCCTATCAGCAGTCGCCAGGGAAAAACTGTTTTTT.

The chain joins TRBV6-1 to TRBJ2-7; TRBD1 matches at 11 bases. The germline CDR1 and CDR2 sequences are MNHNS and SASEGT. The CDR3 runs to 14 residues. J lost 1 base, V lost 6 bases, and 2 bases had no gene match. CDR3 amino acids: CASRRDRGSYEQYF. CDR3 sequence (DNA): TGTGCCAGCAGGCGGGACAGGGGGTCCTACGAGCAGTACTTC.

This clone appeared a few times. The gene calls are TRBV5-1 and TRBJ2-2, with TRBD2 matching over 7 bases. This CDR3 comprises 16 residues. V dropped 0 bases and J dropped 5; count of bases not matched to a gene: 7. Germline V gene data show CDR1 as SGHRS and CDR2 as YFSETQ. The CDR3 coding sequence is TGCGCCAGCAGCTTGGGTGGCGGGAGTATTACCGGGGAGCTGTTTTTT. Translated: CASSLGGGSITGELFF. Supplemented by reference TRBV5-1 and TRBJ2-2, the full variable domain reads KAGVTQTPRYLIKTRGQQVTLSCSPISGHRSVSWYQQTPGQGLQFLFEYFSETQRNKGNFPGRFSGRQFSNSRSEMNVSTLELGDSALYLCASSLGGGSITGELFFGEGSRLTVL.

This chain uses TRBV4-3 with TRBJ2-5; 12 bases match TRBD2. The J call may be incorrect, as the DNA end agrees better with TRBJ2-7. CDR3 size: 17 residues. Germline V gene data show CDR1 as LGHNA and CDR2 as YSLEER. The CDR3 nucleotides read TGCGCCAGCAGCCACGACCCGACTAGCGGGAGTACCTACGAGCAGTACTTC. Amino acids: CASSHDPTSGSTYEQYF.

The rearrangement uses TRBV7-2 and TRBJ2-7, with 10 bases fitting TRBD2. The CDR3 has 17 amino acids. The germline CDR1 and CDR2 sequences are SGHTA and FQGNSA. J gave up 6 bases and V 3 bases, and 14 bases lay outside the gene matches. CDR3 region: CASSFRLAGAMFSEQYF. CDR3 DNA: TGTGCCAGCAGCTTCCGGCTAGCGGGAGCGATGTTCTCCGAGCAGTACTTC. The full variable domain, completed using reference TRBV7-2 and TRBJ2-7, is GAGVSQSPSNKVTEKGKDVELRCDPISGHTALYWYRQSLGQGLEFLIYFQGNSAPDKSGLPSDRFSAERTGGSVSTLTIQRTQQEDSAVYLCASSFRLAGAMFSEQYFGPGTRLTVT.

V is TRBV7-9 and J is TRBJ2-1; a possible D gene is TRBD2 (5 bases). The CDR3 sequence is 15 residues long. The germline V gene has CDR1 SEHNR and CDR2 FQNEAQ (reference sequence). Trimming left V 1 base short and J 9 bases short, with 16 bases between. CDR3 protein: CASSLGEGLFTEQFF. The CDR3 nucleotides read TGTGCCAGCAGCTTAGGAGAGGGCCTGTTCACTGAGCAGTTCTTC.

The chain carries TRBV19 and TRBJ2-5, with 7 bases identical to TRBD1. From germline, CDR1 is LNHDA and CDR2 SQIVND (reference sequence). There are 15 residues in the CDR3. Trimming cost V 6 bases and J 3 bases; bases outside gene matches: 10. The CDR3 here is CASSAVRGPEETQYF. The CDR3 DNA follows: TGTGCCAGTAGCGCCGTTAGGGGGCCCGAAGAGACCCAGTACTTC.

This clone was observed a single time. The CDR3, as DNA: TGTGCCAGCAGGCAACAGGGGGGGTTCACTGAAGCTTTCTTT. It yields the protein CASRQQGGFTEAFF. This sequence joins TRBV6-5 and TRBJ1-1, with 8 bases lining up with TRBD1. The V and J ends lost 6 bases and 4 bases, in that order; junction bases with no gene match: 7. This CDR3 region has 14 residues. In germline, CDR1 is MNHEY, CDR2 SVGAGI.

The V and J genes are TRBV5-1 and TRBJ1-4, with 8 positions matching TRBD1. The CDR3 is 14 residues long. Germline V lookup: CDR1 SGHRS, CDR2 YFSETQ. Germline trimming cut 6 bases from V and 3 bases from J; bases unmatched to any gene: 4. The chain's CDR3 is CASTQGAANEKLFF. Written as DNA, the CDR3 is TGCGCCAGCACCCAGGGGGCGGCTAATGAAAAACTGTTTTTT.

The V call is TRBV4-3, the J call TRBJ2-2; 11 bases match TRBD2. Trimming removed 4 bases from V and 7 bases from J; junction bases left unmatched: 2. Germline assignment: CDR1 LGHNA and CDR2 YSLEER. The CDR3 is 14 amino acids. The CDR3 DNA reads TGCGCCAGCAGCCTAGCGGGAGGGGGCGGGGAGCTGTTTTTT. The encoded protein is CASSLAGGGGELFF.

The chain combines TRBV6-6 with TRBJ2-5; 7 bases agree with TRBD1. Germline loops: CDR1 MNHNY, CDR2 SVGAGI (reference sequence). The CDR3 has 13 residues. Trimming at V came to 8 bases and at J to 5 bases, leaving 8 bases not matched to a gene. As DNA, the CDR3 is TGTGCCAGCCGCGGGCCGACAGGGGAGACCCAGTACTTC. Translated: CASRGPTGETQYF.

The V gene is TRBV27, the J gene TRBJ2-5; 8 bases agree with TRBD2. The germline V gene encodes CDR1 MNHEY and CDR2 SMNVEV (reference sequence). The V gene end was trimmed by 0 bases and the J gene end by 0 bases; junction bases not matched to a gene: 12. The CDR3 length is 19 residues. The CDR3 region has the DNA TGTGCCAGCAGTTTATCTAGTCCCGGACAGCGGGGGTACCAAGAGACCCAGTACTTC. Its translation: CASSLSSPGQRGYQETQYF.

The CDR3 sequence is CAISEWRAGVLIYEQYF. CDR3 sequence (DNA): TGTGCCATCAGTGAGTGGAGGGCGGGAGTTCTGATATACGAGCAGTACTTC. The chain couples TRBV10-3 to TRBJ2-5; 7 nucleotides match TRBD2. Near its end, the DNA agrees better with TRBJ2-7, so the J call may be wrong. The CDR3 totals 17 residues. Germline V CDR1 and CDR2: ENHRY, SYGVKD.

The V and J genes are TRBV28 and TRBJ1-5; 7 positions match TRBD1. Germline V CDR1 and CDR2: MDHEN, SYDVKM. V gave up 2 bases and J gave up 7 bases; unmatched junction bases: 8. The CDR3 covers 15 residues. The CDR3 sequence is CASSLPTGVVQPQHF. The CDR3 DNA reads TGTGCCAGCAGTTTACCAACAGGGGTAGTGCAGCCCCAGCATTTT.

The table lists this clone with a few counts. The chain links TRBV28 to TRBJ1-5; 9 bases agree with TRBD1. After removal of 5 bases from V and 5 bases from J, the junction contained 4 bases not matched to a gene. The CDR3 sequence is 14 residues long. Germline V gene sequence: CDR1 MDHEN, CDR2 SYDVKM. In nucleotides, the CDR3 is TGTGCCAGCAGTCCGGGACAGGGTTATCAGCCCCAGCATTTT. As protein: CASSPGQGYQPQHF.

V usage is TRBV27 and J usage is TRBJ2-5, with 7 bases fitting TRBD1. Germline V lookup: CDR1 MNHEY, CDR2 SMNVEV (reference sequence). Germline trimming cut 2 bases from V and 7 bases from J; bases unmatched to any gene: 7. This CDR3 is 14 amino acids long. CDR3 nucleotide sequence: TGTGCCAGCAGTTTACTTGGGACAGTAGGGACCCAGTACTTC. Encoded protein: CASSLLGTVGTQYF.

The V gene is TRBV7-8, the J gene TRBJ2-4, with a weak D call TRBD1 (5 bases). CDR3 length: 13 residues. Germline V CDR1 and CDR2: SGHVS, FQNEAQ. With 1 base removed from V and 7 bases from J, the gap between germline ends came to 8 bases. The CDR3 DNA follows: TGTGCCAGCAGCTTAGTTTCAGGGAACATTCAGTACTTC. It is translated as CASSLVSGNIQYF. The variable domain in full, with the rest retrieved from reference TRBV7-8 and TRBJ2-4, is GAGVSQSPRYKVAKRGQDVALRCDPISGHVSLFWYQQALGQGPEFLTYFQNEAQLDKSGLPSDRFFAERPEGSVSTLKIQRTQQEDSAVYLCASSLVSGNIQYFGAGTRLSVL.